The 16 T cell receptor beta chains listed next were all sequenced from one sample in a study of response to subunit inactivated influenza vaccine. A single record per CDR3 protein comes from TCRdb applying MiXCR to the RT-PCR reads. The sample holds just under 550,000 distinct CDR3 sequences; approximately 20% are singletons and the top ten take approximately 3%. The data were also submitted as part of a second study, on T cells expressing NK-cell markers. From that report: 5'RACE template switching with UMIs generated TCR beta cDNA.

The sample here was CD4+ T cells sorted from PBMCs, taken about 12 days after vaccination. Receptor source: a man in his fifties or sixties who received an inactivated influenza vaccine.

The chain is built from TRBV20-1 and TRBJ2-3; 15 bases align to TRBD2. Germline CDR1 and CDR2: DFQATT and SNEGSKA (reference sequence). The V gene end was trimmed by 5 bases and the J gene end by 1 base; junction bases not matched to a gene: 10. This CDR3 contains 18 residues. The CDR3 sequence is CSASGGLAGGWGTDTQYF. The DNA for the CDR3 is TGCAGTGCTTCCGGCGGACTAGCGGGAGGGTGGGGCACAGATACGCAGTATTTT.

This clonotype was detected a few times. CDR3 bases: TGTGCCAGCACAACACTGTGTCCTGGTACCAACGTCCTGACTTTC. Residues: CASTTLCPGTNVLTF. The gene calls are TRBV5-4 and TRBJ2-6, with unresolved D. Germline V gene data show CDR1 as SGHNT and CDR2 as YYREEE (reference sequence). The V and J ends lost 6 bases and 8 bases respectively, with 18 bases between them. The CDR3 contains 15 residues.

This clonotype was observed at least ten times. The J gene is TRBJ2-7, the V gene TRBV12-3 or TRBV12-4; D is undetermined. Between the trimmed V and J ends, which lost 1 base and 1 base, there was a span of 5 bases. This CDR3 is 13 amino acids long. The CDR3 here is CASSLGVSYEQYF. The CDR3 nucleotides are TGTGCCAGCAGTTTAGGAGTTTCCTACGAGCAGTACTTC.

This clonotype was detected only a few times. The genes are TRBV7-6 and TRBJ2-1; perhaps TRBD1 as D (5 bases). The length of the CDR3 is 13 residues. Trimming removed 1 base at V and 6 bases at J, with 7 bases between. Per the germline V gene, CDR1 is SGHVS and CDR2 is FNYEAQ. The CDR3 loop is CASSLEQGNEQFF. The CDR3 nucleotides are TGTGCCAGCAGCTTAGAGCAGGGCAATGAGCAGTTCTTC.

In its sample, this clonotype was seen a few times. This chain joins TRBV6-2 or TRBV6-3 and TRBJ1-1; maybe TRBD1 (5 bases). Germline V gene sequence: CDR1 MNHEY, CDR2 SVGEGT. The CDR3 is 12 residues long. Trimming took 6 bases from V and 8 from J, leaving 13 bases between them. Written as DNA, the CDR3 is TGTGCCAGCAGCCGCCCGACAGAAGAAGCTTTCTTT. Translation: CASSRPTEEAFF.

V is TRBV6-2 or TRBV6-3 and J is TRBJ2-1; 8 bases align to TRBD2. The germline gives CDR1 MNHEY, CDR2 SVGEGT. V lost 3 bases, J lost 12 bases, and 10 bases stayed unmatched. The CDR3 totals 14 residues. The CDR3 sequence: CASSYLASGFPQFF. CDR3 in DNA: TGTGCCAGCAGTTATTTGGCTAGCGGGTTCCCGCAGTTCTTC.

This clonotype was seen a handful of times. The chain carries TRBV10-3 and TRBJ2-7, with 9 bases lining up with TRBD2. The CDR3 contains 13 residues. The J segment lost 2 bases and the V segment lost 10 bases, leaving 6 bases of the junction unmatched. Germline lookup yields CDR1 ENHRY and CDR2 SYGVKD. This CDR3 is CATRLAATYEQYF. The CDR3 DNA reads TGTGCCACCAGACTAGCGGCCACCTACGAGCAGTACTTC.

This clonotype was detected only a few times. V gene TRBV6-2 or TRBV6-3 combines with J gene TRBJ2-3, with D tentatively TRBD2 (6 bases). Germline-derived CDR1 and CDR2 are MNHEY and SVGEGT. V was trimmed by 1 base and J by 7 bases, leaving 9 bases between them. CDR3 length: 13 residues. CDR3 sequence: CASSYFGLNTQYF. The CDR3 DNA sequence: TGTGCCAGCAGTTACTTCGGACTAAATACGCAGTATTTT.

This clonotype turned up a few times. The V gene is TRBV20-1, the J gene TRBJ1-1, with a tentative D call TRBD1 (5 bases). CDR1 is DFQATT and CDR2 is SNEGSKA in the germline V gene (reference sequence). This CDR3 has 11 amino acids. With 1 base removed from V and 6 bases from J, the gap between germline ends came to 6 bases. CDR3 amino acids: CSARAGPEAFF. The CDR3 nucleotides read TGCAGTGCTAGAGCAGGGCCTGAAGCTTTCTTT.

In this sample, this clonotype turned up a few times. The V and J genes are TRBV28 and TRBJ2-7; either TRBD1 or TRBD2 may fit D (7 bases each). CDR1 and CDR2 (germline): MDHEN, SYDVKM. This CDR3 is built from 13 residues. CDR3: CTSRGGRSYEQYF. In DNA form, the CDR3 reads TGTACTTCCAGGGGGGGGCGCTCCTACGAGCAGTACTTC.

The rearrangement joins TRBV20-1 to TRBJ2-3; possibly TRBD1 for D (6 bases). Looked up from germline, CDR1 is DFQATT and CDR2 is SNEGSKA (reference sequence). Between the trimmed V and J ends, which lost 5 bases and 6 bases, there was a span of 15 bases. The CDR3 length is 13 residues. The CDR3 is CSAFRGGSDTQYF. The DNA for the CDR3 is TGCAGTGCTTTCAGGGGTGGCTCGGATACGCAGTATTTT.

DNA for the CDR3: TGCAGTGCTAGAACAGGCTCAACTAGCACAGATACGCAGTATTTT. Its protein product is CSARTGSTSTDTQYF. V and J are TRBV20-1 and TRBJ2-3; possibly TRBD1 for D (5 bases). The CDR3 extends over 15 amino acids. Germline V CDR1 and CDR2: DFQATT, SNEGSKA (reference sequence). V lost 2 bases, J lost 0 bases, and 12 bases lay in between.

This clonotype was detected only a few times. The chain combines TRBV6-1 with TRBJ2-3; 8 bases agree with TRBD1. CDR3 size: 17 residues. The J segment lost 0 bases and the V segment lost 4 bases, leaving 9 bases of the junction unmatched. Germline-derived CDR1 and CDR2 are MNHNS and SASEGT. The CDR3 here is CASSGQGRARSTDTQYF. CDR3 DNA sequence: TGTGCCAGCAGTGGACAGGGGCGGGCAAGAAGCACAGATACGCAGTATTTT.

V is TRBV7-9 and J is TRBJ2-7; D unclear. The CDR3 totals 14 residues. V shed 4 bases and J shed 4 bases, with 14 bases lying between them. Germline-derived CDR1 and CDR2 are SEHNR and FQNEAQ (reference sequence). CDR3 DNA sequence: TGTGCCAGCAGCTCTAACACCCAAGCATACGAGCAGTACTTC. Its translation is CASSSNTQAYEQYF.

Here the CDR3 reads CASSPYRGRWSYEQYF. In DNA, the CDR3 is TGTGCCAGCAGCCCATACAGGGGTCGTTGGTCCTACGAGCAGTACTTC. The genes are TRBV7-9 and TRBJ2-7; 7 bases are a match to TRBD1. Germline V lookup: CDR1 SEHNR, CDR2 FQNEAQ (reference sequence). CDR3 length equals 16 residues. V was pared by 5 bases and J by 1 base, with 11 bases of the junction left unmatched.

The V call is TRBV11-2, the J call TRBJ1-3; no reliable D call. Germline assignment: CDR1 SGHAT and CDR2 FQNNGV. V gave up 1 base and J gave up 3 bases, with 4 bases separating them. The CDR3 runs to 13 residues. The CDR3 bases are TGTGCCAGCAGCTTAGTCCATGGAAACACCATATATTTT. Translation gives CASSLVHGNTIYF.